This record covers a single T cell receptor beta chain. The V gene end was trimmed by 4 bases and the J gene end by 0 bases; junction bases not matched to a gene: 6. Per the germline V gene, CDR1 is LNHDA and CDR2 is SQIVND (reference sequence). This CDR3 contains 15 residues. The study drew participants aged about 18 to 95 years from 20 to 30 US areas. Clinical history as reported by participants underpinned cohort assignment. The data stem from a study of blood T cell repertoires in COVID-19. Across the whole study: Donors in Cohort 3 counted as recovered after two negative PCRs, clearance, or symptom resolution. Whether acute or convalescent, the COVID-19 samples came from the United States, Italy and Spain.

TCRdb's table, derived via immunoSEQ multiplex PCR, lists solely in-frame clones and lacks some. The table records some 300,000 clones, 88% of them present only once. The TCR originated in a woman in her sixties or seventies in a cohort exposed to, infected with or recovered from COVID-19 (not recorded which). V and J are TRBV19 and TRBJ2-7; 7 bases line up with TRBD2. Sequencing used PBMCs or T cells enriched from blood (not recorded which). The CDR3 loop is CASSKGRESSYEQYF. In DNA, the CDR3 is TGTGCCAGTAGTAAGGGGCGGGAGTCCTCCTACGAGCAGTACTTC.